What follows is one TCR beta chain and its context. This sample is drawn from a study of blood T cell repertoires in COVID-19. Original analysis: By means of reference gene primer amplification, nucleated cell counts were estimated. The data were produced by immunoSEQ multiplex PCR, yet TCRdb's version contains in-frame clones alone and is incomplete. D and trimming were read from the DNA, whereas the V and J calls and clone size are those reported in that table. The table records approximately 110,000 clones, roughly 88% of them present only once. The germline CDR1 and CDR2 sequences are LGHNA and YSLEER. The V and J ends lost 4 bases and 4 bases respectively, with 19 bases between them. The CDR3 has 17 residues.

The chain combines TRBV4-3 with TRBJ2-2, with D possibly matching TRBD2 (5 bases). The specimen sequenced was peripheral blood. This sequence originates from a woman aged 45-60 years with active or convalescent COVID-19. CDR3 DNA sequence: TGCGCCAGCAGCCTCAACCGGGGAAGGAGGAGCACCGGGGAGCTGTTTTTT. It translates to CASSLNRGRRSTGELFF.